The source of this T cell receptor beta chain is a study of blood T cell repertoires in COVID-19 (TCRdb year 2020). In the study overall: The collaborator samples originated in the United States, Italy and Spain and spanned the acute and convalescent phases of COVID-19. The repertoires were released in a freely available public database intended as a resource for research on the immune response to SARS-CoV-2. The prospective study material was composed of cDNA or gDNA derived from T cells, B-cell-depleted T cells, or PBMCs. Subjects who had been exposed to COVID-19, were actively infected with it, or had recovered from it provided the deeply sampled blood TCRbeta repertoires that made up the dataset. A de-identified subject ID, COVID-19 status, age in years and sex were almost always included in the sample metadata. The samples were drawn from the first 160 participants of the ongoing ImmuneRACE study and from 950 to 1,500 subjects provided by 6 global collaborators. Where available, HLA class I and class II types were taken from metadata supplied by the sample provider and were not determined by assay-based typing.

Whole blood was collected in K2EDTA tubes by collaborating institutions according to the institutions' own protocols. For TCRbeta analysis, collaborator samples were shipped as frozen whole blood, as isolated PBMCs, or as DNA extracted from either sample type. The CDR3 runs 14 amino acids, cysteine and phenylalanine included. Only the CDR3 DNA is retained, 42 bases long and in frame from the first base. The germline V gene gives CDR1 as SQVTM and CDR2 as ANQGSEA. Concerning this clone itself: Its target antigen remains unknown. Sequence at one end of the junction differs from germline and may be a read error.

What the authors observed across the whole study: Clinical and demographic metadata were provided uncurated, with the amount varying by source and participant.

TCRbeta CDR3 regions were amplified from genomic DNA by means of the immunoSEQ Assay, a bias-controlled multiplex PCR. The authors' analysis ran thus. Within the assay, amplification of reference gene primers was used to estimate how many nucleated cells each sample contained. Sequence reads were collapsed and filtered to measure the absolute abundance of every unique TCRbeta CDR3 rearrangement. Productive Simpson clonality was computed per sample as the square root of Simpson's diversity index over productive rearrangements. The immuneACCESS repertoire file appears here via TCRdb, limited to in-frame rearrangements. These files lack a portion of the clones; in checked studies, under half of the deficit traces to unresolved V genes, and the cause of the others is not known. V, J and clone size were drawn from that table, and D and trimming were deduced from the DNA. The sample data list some 99,000 clones, and about three quarters of these were observed just once. Approximately 4.3% of the sample lies in the top ten.

The sequence was collected from a human donor in a cohort sampled during active or convalescent COVID-19. The receptor chain draws on TRBV29-1 and TRBJ1-4, with an unclear D gene assignment. Sequencing input: peripheral blood. The bases are TGCAGCGTTGAGTCCCGACACGATGGTGGGTACCGAGAGTTT. Its translation is CSVESRHDGGYREF.